This TCR beta chain was retrieved from a study of blood T cell repertoires in COVID-19. Study details: Spain, Italy and the United States supplied samples that represented acute and convalescent COVID-19.

CDR1 is MNHEY and CDR2 is SVGAGI in the germline V gene. There are 14 residues in the CDR3. The V gene lost 6 bases and the J gene lost 5 bases, with 17 bases spanning the gap. Libraries were prepared by immunoSEQ multiplex PCR; TCRdb keeps only in-frame clonotypes and omits some of them. The table lists 300,000 or so clones, more than 80% of them singletons. The TCR originated in a man aged 18 to 29 who had recovered from COVID-19. The V call is TRBV6-5, the J call TRBJ2-7; D is possibly TRBD1 (6 bases). Sequenced: peripheral blood. The CDR3 loop is CASRDHRDSDEQYF. The CDR3 nucleotides read TGTGCCAGCAGGGATCACAGGGATTCCGACGAGCAGTACTTC.